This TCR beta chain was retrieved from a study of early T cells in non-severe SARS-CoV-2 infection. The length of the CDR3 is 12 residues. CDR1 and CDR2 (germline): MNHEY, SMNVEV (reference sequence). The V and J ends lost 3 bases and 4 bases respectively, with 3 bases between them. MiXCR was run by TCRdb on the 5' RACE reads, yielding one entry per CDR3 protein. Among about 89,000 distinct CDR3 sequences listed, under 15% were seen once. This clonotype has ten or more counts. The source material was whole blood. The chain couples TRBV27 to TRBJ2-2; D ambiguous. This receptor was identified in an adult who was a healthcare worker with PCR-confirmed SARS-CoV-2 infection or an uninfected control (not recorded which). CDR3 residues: CASSLPTGELFF. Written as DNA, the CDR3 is TGTGCCAGCAGTTTGCCCACCGGGGAGCTGTTTTTT.